This T cell receptor (beta chain) came from a study of cytomegalovirus exposure and HLA in healthy donors. As concerns this clone: What it recognizes is unknown.

Study observations and caveats: Across donors, most TCRs were seen rarely, yet some public ones were widespread.

The CDR3 has 14 residues. Germline CDR1 and CDR2: WSHSY and SAAADI. With 3 bases removed from V and 6 bases from J, the gap between germline ends came to 14 bases. The PCR made use of 60 Vbeta and 13 Jbeta primers. TCRdb's table, derived via immunoSEQ multiplex PCR, lists solely in-frame clones and lacks some. The sample includes around 140,000 clones, approximately 87% seen only once; the top ten take about 5%. V and J are TRBV10-2 and TRBJ1-2; perhaps TRBD1 as D (6 bases). The TCR originated in a woman in her 30s in good health and CMV-seronegative. The sequenced material came from PBMCs. The CDR3 region has the DNA TGCGCCAGCAGTGAAGGGGGGGCGAGAGATGGCTACACCTTC. Amino acid sequence: CASSEGGARDGYTF.